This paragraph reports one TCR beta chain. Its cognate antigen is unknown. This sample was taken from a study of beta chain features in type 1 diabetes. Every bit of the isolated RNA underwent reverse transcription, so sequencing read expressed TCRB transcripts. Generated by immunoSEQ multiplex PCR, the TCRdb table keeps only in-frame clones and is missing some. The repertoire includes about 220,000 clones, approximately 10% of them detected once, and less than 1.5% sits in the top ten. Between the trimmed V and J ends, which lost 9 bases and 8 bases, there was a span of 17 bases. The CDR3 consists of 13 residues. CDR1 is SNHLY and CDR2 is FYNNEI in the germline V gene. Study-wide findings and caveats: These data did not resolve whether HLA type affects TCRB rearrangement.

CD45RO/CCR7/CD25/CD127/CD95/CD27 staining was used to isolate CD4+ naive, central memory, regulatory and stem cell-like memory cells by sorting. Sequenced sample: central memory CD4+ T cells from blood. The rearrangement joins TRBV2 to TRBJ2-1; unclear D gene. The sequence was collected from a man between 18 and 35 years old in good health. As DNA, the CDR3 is TGTGCCAGGCCAGATCAGATGCCCTATGAGCAGTTCTTC. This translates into CARPDQMPYEQFF.